These T cell receptor beta chains were read from a single sample in a study of neurological immune-mediated disorders. TCRdb used MiXCR to reprocess the 5' RACE reads, holding one entry per CDR3 protein. The sample lists about 20,000 distinct CDR3 sequences; more than 2% were seen once. Sequenced input: PBMCs. The receptors were sampled from a woman between 18 and 30 years old with multiple sclerosis. Both conserved end residues are part of each CDR3. Each record gives: D gene, J gene, V gene, clone size, CDR3 protein, CDR3 DNA. D genes are given only for firm matches. Size is stated for part of the rows, as once, few or many counts, or as a class when the clone is expanded.

d_gene: .
j_gene: TRBJ1-4
v_gene: TRBV5-1
abundance: .
CDR3aa: CASSMDWPNEKLFF
CDR3nt: TGCGCCAGCAGCATGGACTGGCCAAATGAAAAACTGTTTTTT

d_gene: .
j_gene: TRBJ2-1
v_gene: TRBV7-8
abundance: many
CDR3aa: CASSLRRLGNEQFF
CDR3nt: TGTGCCAGCAGCTTACGGCGCTTGGGTAATGAGCAGTTCTTC

d_gene: .
j_gene: TRBJ1-2
v_gene: TRBV28
abundance: many
CDR3aa: CASSLRTANYGYTF
CDR3nt: TGTGCCAGCAGTTTGAGGACAGCTAACTATGGCTACACCTTC

d_gene: TRBD2
j_gene: TRBJ2-1
v_gene: TRBV5-4
abundance: many
CDR3aa: CASTRRASGSYNEQFF
CDR3nt: TGTGCCAGCACCCGGAGGGCTAGCGGGTCCTACAATGAGCAGTTCTTC

d_gene: .
j_gene: TRBJ1-2
v_gene: TRBV4-3
abundance: many
CDR3aa: CASSQDRSGNYGYTF
CDR3nt: TGCGCCAGCAGCCAAGATCGGTCCGGGAACTATGGCTACACCTTC

d_gene: TRBD2
j_gene: TRBJ2-3
v_gene: TRBV20-1
abundance: many
CDR3aa: CSARGGAGGTDTQYF
CDR3nt: TGCAGTGCTAGAGGGGGAGCGGGGGGTACAGATACGCAGTATTTT

d_gene: TRBD1
j_gene: TRBJ1-2
v_gene: TRBV12-3/TRBV12-4
abundance: many
CDR3aa: CASSSGQGAYGYTF
CDR3nt: TGTGCCAGCAGTTCGGGACAGGGTGCCTATGGCTACACCTTC

d_gene: .
j_gene: TRBJ1-4
v_gene: TRBV15
abundance: .
CDR3aa: CATSRDRGGEKLFF
CDR3nt: TGTGCCACCAGCAGAGATAGGGGTGGTGAAAAACTGTTTTTT

d_gene: .
j_gene: TRBJ2-4
v_gene: TRBV4-2
abundance: many
CDR3aa: CASSQVPGSTKNIQYF
CDR3nt: TGTGCCAGCAGCCAAGTCCCAGGGAGTACCAAAAACATTCAGTACTTC

d_gene: .
j_gene: TRBJ2-2
v_gene: TRBV20-1
abundance: few
CDR3aa: CSARDPLRGLERGELFF
CDR3nt: TGCAGTGCTAGAGATCCCCTCAGGGGTCTCGAAAGGGGGGAGCTGTTTTTT

d_gene: .
j_gene: TRBJ2-5
v_gene: TRBV9
abundance: many
CDR3aa: CASSWGGQRTGETQYF
CDR3nt: TGTGCCAGCAGCTGGGGGGGCCAGCGCACAGGCGAGACCCAGTACTTC

d_gene: TRBD1
j_gene: TRBJ1-1
v_gene: TRBV20-1
abundance: many
CDR3aa: CSARGDRVNTEAFF
CDR3nt: TGCAGTGCTAGAGGCGACAGGGTTAACACTGAAGCTTTCTTT

d_gene: TRBD1
j_gene: TRBJ1-2
v_gene: TRBV6-5
abundance: many
CDR3aa: CASSRDRRNYGYTF
CDR3nt: TGTGCCAGCAGCCGGGACAGGCGGAACTATGGCTACACCTTC

d_gene: .
j_gene: TRBJ1-1
v_gene: TRBV6-1
abundance: many
CDR3aa: CASSERRSAFF
CDR3nt: TGTGCCAGCAGTGAACGGCGCTCCGCTTTCTTT

d_gene: TRBD2
j_gene: TRBJ2-4
v_gene: TRBV5-8
abundance: many
CDR3aa: CATRPLGGKNIQYF
CDR3nt: TGTGCCACTCGGCCGCTGGGGGGGAAGAACATTCAGTACTTC

d_gene: .
j_gene: TRBJ1-1
v_gene: TRBV9
abundance: many
CDR3aa: CASSPEGGFTEAFF
CDR3nt: TGTGCCAGCAGCCCAGAGGGGGGGTTCACTGAAGCTTTCTTT

d_gene: .
j_gene: TRBJ2-5
v_gene: TRBV20-1
abundance: many
CDR3aa: CSARGEAQETQYF
CDR3nt: TGCAGTGCTAGGGGGGAGGCTCAAGAGACCCAGTACTTC

d_gene: TRBD2
j_gene: TRBJ2-5
v_gene: TRBV7-2
abundance: .
CDR3aa: CASTERSGRAETQYF
CDR3nt: TGTGCCAGCACCGAACGGAGCGGGAGGGCGGAGACCCAGTACTTC

d_gene: .
j_gene: TRBJ1-1
v_gene: TRBV6-5
abundance: many
CDR3aa: CASSSVMNTEAFF
CDR3nt: TGTGCCAGCAGTTCAGTGATGAACACTGAAGCTTTCTTT

d_gene: .
j_gene: TRBJ1-2
v_gene: TRBV20-1
abundance: many
CDR3aa: CSAIHNYGYTF
CDR3nt: TGCAGTGCTATTCATAACTATGGCTACACCTTC

d_gene: TRBD2
j_gene: TRBJ2-1
v_gene: TRBV20-1
abundance: many
CDR3aa: CSASLAGGSYNEQFF
CDR3nt: TGCAGTGCTAGTCTAGCGGGGGGTTCCTACAATGAGCAGTTCTTC

d_gene: .
j_gene: TRBJ2-7
v_gene: TRBV6-5
abundance: many
CDR3aa: CASSYNGGSYEQYF
CDR3nt: TGTGCCAGCAGTTACAACGGGGGTAGCTACGAGCAGTACTTC

d_gene: .
j_gene: TRBJ2-5
v_gene: TRBV2
abundance: many
CDR3aa: CASTMLSLETQYF
CDR3nt: TGTGCCAGCACCATGTTATCTTTGGAGACCCAGTACTTC

d_gene: .
j_gene: TRBJ2-7
v_gene: TRBV25-1
abundance: many
CDR3aa: CASSEYQGGEQYF
CDR3nt: TGTGCCAGCAGTGAATACCAGGGGGGCGAGCAGTACTTC

d_gene: TRBD1
j_gene: TRBJ1-2
v_gene: TRBV29-1
abundance: many
CDR3aa: CSVEDKGDRANTF
CDR3nt: TGCAGCGTTGAAGACAAGGGGGACAGGGCCAACACCTTC

d_gene: .
j_gene: TRBJ2-1
v_gene: TRBV6-1
abundance: many
CDR3aa: CASSGAWVDEQFF
CDR3nt: TGTGCCAGCAGTGGAGCTTGGGTCGATGAGCAGTTCTTC

d_gene: .
j_gene: TRBJ1-2
v_gene: TRBV5-1
abundance: many
CDR3aa: CASSFSIQGRDYGYTF
CDR3nt: TGCGCCAGCAGCTTCAGTATCCAGGGGCGAGACTATGGCTACACCTTC

d_gene: TRBD1
j_gene: TRBJ2-2
v_gene: TRBV11-2
abundance: many
CDR3aa: CASSWTGDLGELFF
CDR3nt: TGTGCCAGCAGCTGGACAGGGGACCTCGGGGAGCTGTTTTTT

d_gene: TRBD1
j_gene: TRBJ2-7
v_gene: TRBV3-1
abundance: many
CDR3aa: CASSQLRTGLYEQYF
CDR3nt: TGTGCCAGCAGCCAGCTCAGGACAGGGCTATACGAGCAGTACTTC

d_gene: .
j_gene: TRBJ2-1
v_gene: TRBV5-1
abundance: many
CDR3aa: CASSLTGAYNEQFF
CDR3nt: TGCGCCAGCAGCTTGACGGGGGCCTACAATGAGCAGTTCTTC

d_gene: .
j_gene: TRBJ1-5
v_gene: TRBV6-1
abundance: .
CDR3aa: CASSPDPEDSSAYSNQPQHF
CDR3nt: TGTGCCAGCAGTCCAGACCCCGAGGACAGTTCGGCCTATAGCAATCAGCCCCAGCATTTT

d_gene: .
j_gene: TRBJ2-5
v_gene: TRBV27
abundance: many
CDR3aa: CASSFEPTQETQYF
CDR3nt: TGTGCCAGCAGTTTCGAACCCACCCAAGAGACCCAGTACTTC

d_gene: .
j_gene: TRBJ1-2
v_gene: TRBV20-1
abundance: many
CDR3aa: CSARDQTGYGYTF
CDR3nt: TGCAGTGCTAGAGATCAGACAGGCTATGGCTACACCTTC

d_gene: TRBD2
j_gene: TRBJ2-1
v_gene: TRBV10-3
abundance: many
CDR3aa: CAISSGLAGSSEQFF
CDR3nt: TGTGCCATCAGTTCGGGACTAGCGGGAAGTAGTGAGCAGTTCTTC

d_gene: .
j_gene: TRBJ1-6
v_gene: TRBV20-1
abundance: many
CDR3aa: CSAFSPPGGAISSPLHF
CDR3nt: TGCAGTGCCTTCTCACCGCCGGGTGGGGCGATAAGTTCACCCCTCCACTTT

d_gene: .
j_gene: TRBJ2-7
v_gene: TRBV30
abundance: .
CDR3aa: CAWRDSSYEQYF
CDR3nt: TGTGCCTGGCGGGACTCCTCCTACGAGCAGTACTTC

d_gene: .
j_gene: TRBJ1-1
v_gene: TRBV5-1
abundance: many
CDR3aa: CASSLDGAKNTEAFF
CDR3nt: TGCGCCAGCAGCTTGGACGGGGCCAAGAACACTGAAGCTTTCTTT

d_gene: .
j_gene: TRBJ1-2
v_gene: TRBV20-1
abundance: many
CDR3aa: CSAFRGDRSYGYTF
CDR3nt: TGCAGTGCTTTTCGTGGAGACCGATCCTATGGCTACACCTTC

d_gene: .
j_gene: TRBJ2-2
v_gene: TRBV20-1
abundance: many
CDR3aa: CSAGGTVNTGELFF
CDR3nt: TGCAGTGCCGGAGGGACAGTGAACACCGGGGAGCTGTTTTTT

d_gene: TRBD2
j_gene: TRBJ2-1
v_gene: TRBV5-1
abundance: many
CDR3aa: CASSPTSGSLANEQFF
CDR3nt: TGCGCCAGCAGCCCGACTAGCGGGAGTCTCGCCAATGAGCAGTTCTTC

d_gene: TRBD1
j_gene: TRBJ1-2
v_gene: TRBV10-3
abundance: many
CDR3aa: CAISKGQGNGYTF
CDR3nt: TGTGCCATCAGTAAGGGACAGGGGAACGGCTACACCTTC

d_gene: TRBD2
j_gene: TRBJ2-1
v_gene: TRBV11-3
abundance: many
CDR3aa: CASSLEGLAVNEQFF
CDR3nt: TGTGCCAGCAGCTTAGAGGGACTAGCGGTCAATGAGCAGTTCTTC

d_gene: TRBD1
j_gene: TRBJ1-2
v_gene: TRBV10-3
abundance: many
CDR3aa: CAIRDRMNADYGYTF
CDR3nt: TGTGCCATCAGGGACAGGATGAACGCGGACTATGGCTACACCTTC

d_gene: .
j_gene: TRBJ1-4
v_gene: TRBV6-5
abundance: many
CDR3aa: CASSYSLGELNEKLFF
CDR3nt: TGTGCCAGCAGTTACAGTTTGGGGGAACTAAATGAAAAACTGTTTTTT

d_gene: .
j_gene: TRBJ2-1
v_gene: TRBV9
abundance: many
CDR3aa: CASSGLGEQFF
CDR3nt: TGTGCCAGCAGCGGGCTCGGTGAGCAGTTCTTC

d_gene: TRBD1
j_gene: TRBJ2-2
v_gene: TRBV28
abundance: medium-sized
CDR3aa: CASVWGTGYTGELFF
CDR3nt: TGTGCCAGCGTTTGGGGGACAGGATACACCGGGGAGCTGTTTTTT

d_gene: .
j_gene: TRBJ1-2
v_gene: TRBV3-1
abundance: many
CDR3aa: CASSQTGTLYGYTF
CDR3nt: TGTGCCAGCAGCCAGACCGGGACCCTCTATGGCTACACCTTC

d_gene: .
j_gene: TRBJ1-1
v_gene: TRBV7-2
abundance: many
CDR3aa: CASSKSGGSTEAFF
CDR3nt: TGTGCCAGCAGCAAAAGTGGGGGAAGCACTGAAGCTTTCTTT

d_gene: .
j_gene: TRBJ1-5
v_gene: TRBV5-1
abundance: many
CDR3aa: CASSLEGFQPQHF
CDR3nt: TGCGCCAGCAGCTTGGAAGGGTTTCAGCCCCAGCATTTT

d_gene: .
j_gene: TRBJ2-3
v_gene: TRBV20-1
abundance: medium-sized
CDR3aa: CSASRDGGTDTQYF
CDR3nt: TGCAGTGCTTCCCGGGACGGTGGCACAGATACGCAGTATTTT

d_gene: .
j_gene: TRBJ1-1
v_gene: TRBV11-2
abundance: medium-sized
CDR3aa: CASSSPRRINTEAFF
CDR3nt: TGTGCCAGCAGCTCTCCAAGGAGAATTAACACTGAAGCTTTCTTT

d_gene: .
j_gene: TRBJ1-4
v_gene: TRBV29-1
abundance: many
CDR3aa: CSVEGAGSEKLFF
CDR3nt: TGCAGCGTTGAAGGTGCAGGGAGTGAAAAACTGTTTTTT

d_gene: .
j_gene: TRBJ2-6
v_gene: TRBV28
abundance: many
CDR3aa: CASGSSGANVLTF
CDR3nt: TGTGCCAGCGGGAGCTCTGGGGCCAACGTCCTGACTTTC

d_gene: .
j_gene: TRBJ2-2
v_gene: TRBV10-3
abundance: many
CDR3aa: CASNSGTSNTGELFF
CDR3nt: TGTGCCAGCAATTCCGGGACATCGAACACCGGGGAGCTGTTTTTT

d_gene: .
j_gene: TRBJ2-7
v_gene: TRBV29-1
abundance: many
CDR3aa: CSVVETASYEQYF
CDR3nt: TGCAGCGTTGTGGAGACAGCATCGTACGAGCAGTACTTC